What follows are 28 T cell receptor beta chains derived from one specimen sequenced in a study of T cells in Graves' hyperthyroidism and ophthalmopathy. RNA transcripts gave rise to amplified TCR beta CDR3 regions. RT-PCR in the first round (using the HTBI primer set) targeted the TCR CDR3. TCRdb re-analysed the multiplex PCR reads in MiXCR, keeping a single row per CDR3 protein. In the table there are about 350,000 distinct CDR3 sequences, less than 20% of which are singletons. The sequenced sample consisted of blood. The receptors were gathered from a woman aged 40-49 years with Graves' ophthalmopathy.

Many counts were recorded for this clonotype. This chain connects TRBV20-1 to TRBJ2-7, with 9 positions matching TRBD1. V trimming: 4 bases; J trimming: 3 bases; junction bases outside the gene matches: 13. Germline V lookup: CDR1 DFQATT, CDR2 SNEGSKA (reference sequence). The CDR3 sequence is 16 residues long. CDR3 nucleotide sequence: TGCAGTGCTACCGGAATCCCCGGGACAGGGAGCTACGAGCAGTACTTC. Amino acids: CSATGIPGTGSYEQYF.

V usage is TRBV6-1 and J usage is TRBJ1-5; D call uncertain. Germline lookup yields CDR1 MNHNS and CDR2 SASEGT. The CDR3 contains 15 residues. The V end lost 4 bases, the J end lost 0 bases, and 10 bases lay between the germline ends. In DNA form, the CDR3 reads TGTGCCAGCAGTGTAGAGAGAAATAGCAATCAGCCCCAGCATTTT. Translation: CASSVERNSNQPQHF.

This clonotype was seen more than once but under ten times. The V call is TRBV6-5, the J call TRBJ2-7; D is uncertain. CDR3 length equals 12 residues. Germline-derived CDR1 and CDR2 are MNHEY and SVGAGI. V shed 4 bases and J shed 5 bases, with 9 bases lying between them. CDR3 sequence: CASSFGDNEQYF. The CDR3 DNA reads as TGTGCCAGCAGTTTCGGTGATAACGAGCAGTACTTC.

The CDR3 coding sequence is TGTGCCAGCAGCATAGACAGGGGGGATACGCAGTATTTT. Translated, it gives CASSIDRGDTQYF. The chain combines TRBV7-2 with TRBJ2-3; 9 bases fit TRBD1. Germline loops: CDR1 SGHTA, CDR2 FQGNSA. This CDR3 region has 13 residues. J lost 6 bases, V lost 5 bases, and 3 bases had no gene match.

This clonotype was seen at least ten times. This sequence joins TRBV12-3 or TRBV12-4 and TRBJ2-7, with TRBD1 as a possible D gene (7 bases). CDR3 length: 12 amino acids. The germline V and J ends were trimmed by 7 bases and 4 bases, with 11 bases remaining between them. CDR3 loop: CASNSGGYEQYF. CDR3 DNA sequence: TGTGCCAGCAACTCAGGGGGGTACGAGCAGTACTTC.

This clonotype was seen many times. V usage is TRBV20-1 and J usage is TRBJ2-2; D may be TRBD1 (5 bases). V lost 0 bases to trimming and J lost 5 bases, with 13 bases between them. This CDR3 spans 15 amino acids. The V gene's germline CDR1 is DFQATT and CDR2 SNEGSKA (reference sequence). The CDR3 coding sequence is TGCAGTGCTAGAGATTACCAGGGCCGGACCGGGGAGCTGTTTTTT. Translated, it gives CSARDYQGRTGELFF.

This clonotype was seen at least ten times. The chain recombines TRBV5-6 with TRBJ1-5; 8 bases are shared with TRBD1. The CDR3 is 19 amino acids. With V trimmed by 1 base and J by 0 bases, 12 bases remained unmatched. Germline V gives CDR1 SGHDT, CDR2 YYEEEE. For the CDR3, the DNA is TGTGCCAGCAGCTTGCAGGTCGGGACAGGTGACTATAGCAATCAGCCCCAGCATTTT. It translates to CASSLQVGTGDYSNQPQHF.

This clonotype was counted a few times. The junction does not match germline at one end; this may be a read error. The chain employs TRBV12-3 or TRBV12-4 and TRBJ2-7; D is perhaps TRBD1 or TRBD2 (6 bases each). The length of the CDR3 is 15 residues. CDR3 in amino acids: CASSFAGHPSYKQYF. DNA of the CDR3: TGTGCCAGCAGTTTCGCGGGACACCCCTCCTACAAGCAGTACTTC.

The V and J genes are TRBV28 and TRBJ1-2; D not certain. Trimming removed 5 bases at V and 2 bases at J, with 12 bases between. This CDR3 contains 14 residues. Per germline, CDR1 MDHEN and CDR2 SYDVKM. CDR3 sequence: CASSPMDGNYGYTF. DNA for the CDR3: TGTGCCAGCAGTCCGATGGACGGGAACTATGGCTACACCTTC.

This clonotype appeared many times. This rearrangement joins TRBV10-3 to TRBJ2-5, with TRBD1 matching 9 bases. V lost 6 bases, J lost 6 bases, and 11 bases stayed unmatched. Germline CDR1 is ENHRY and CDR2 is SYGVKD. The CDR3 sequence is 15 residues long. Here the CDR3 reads CAIRGGAGTGQTQYF. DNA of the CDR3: TGTGCCATCAGGGGGGGTGCCGGGACAGGGCAGACCCAGTACTTC.

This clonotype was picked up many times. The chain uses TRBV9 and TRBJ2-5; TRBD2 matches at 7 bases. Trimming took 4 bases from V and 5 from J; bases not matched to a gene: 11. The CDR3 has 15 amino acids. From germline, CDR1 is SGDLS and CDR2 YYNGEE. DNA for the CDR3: TGTGCCAGCAGCATGCGGCCTGGCGGGAGTGAGACCCAGTACTTC. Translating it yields CASSMRPGGSETQYF.

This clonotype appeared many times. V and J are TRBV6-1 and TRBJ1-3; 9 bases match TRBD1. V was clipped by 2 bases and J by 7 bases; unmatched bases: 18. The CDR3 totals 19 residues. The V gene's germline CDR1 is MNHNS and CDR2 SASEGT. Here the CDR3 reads CASSETAHPGQGMGNTIYF. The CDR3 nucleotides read TGTGCCAGCAGTGAAACAGCCCATCCGGGACAGGGAATGGGGAACACCATATATTTT.

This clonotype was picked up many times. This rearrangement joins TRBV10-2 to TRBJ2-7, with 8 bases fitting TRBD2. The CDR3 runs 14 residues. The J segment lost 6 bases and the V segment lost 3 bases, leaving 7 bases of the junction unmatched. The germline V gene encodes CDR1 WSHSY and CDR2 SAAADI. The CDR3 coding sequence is TGCGCCAGCAGTGACTTAGCGGGATACGGCGAGCAGTACTTC. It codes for CASSDLAGYGEQYF.

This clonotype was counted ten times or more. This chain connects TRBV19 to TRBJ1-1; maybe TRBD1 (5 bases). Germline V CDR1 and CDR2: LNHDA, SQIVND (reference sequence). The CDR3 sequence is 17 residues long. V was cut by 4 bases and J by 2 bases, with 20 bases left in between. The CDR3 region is CASSTFPGTGPNTEAFF. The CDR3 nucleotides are TGTGCCAGTAGTACCTTTCCCGGGACCGGACCAAACACTGAAGCTTTCTTT.

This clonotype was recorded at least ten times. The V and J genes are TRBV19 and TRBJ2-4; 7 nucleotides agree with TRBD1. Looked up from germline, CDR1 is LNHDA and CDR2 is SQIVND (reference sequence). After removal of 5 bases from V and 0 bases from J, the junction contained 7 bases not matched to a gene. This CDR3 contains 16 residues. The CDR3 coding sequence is TGTGCCAGTAGTGCGACAGGGATGGGAGCCAAAAACATTCAGTACTTC. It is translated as CASSATGMGAKNIQYF.

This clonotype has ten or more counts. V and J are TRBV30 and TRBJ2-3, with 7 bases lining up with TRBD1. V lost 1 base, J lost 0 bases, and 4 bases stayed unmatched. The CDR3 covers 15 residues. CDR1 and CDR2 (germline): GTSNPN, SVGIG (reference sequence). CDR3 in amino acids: CAWSATGVSTDTQYF. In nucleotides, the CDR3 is TGTGCCTGGAGTGCAACAGGGGTGAGCACAGATACGCAGTATTTT.

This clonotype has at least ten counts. CDR3 DNA sequence: TGTGCCAGCAGTCTCAGCAGGGGGGGCAATCAGCCCCAGCATTTT. This encodes CASSLSRGGNQPQHF. The J gene is TRBJ1-5, the V gene TRBV28; TRBD1 matches at 7 bases. CDR3 size: 15 residues. J was trimmed by 2 bases and V by 5 bases; bases with no gene match: 6. Looked up from germline, CDR1 is MDHEN and CDR2 is SYDVKM.

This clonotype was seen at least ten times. Written as DNA, the CDR3 is TGCGCCAGCAGACGACTGGAAGACGAGCAGTACTTC. This gives the protein CASRRLEDEQYF. This chain connects TRBV5-1 to TRBJ2-7; D call uncertain. The CDR3 loop spans 12 amino acids. The germline V gene has CDR1 SGHRS and CDR2 YFSETQ. Trimming shortened V by 5 bases and J by 5 bases, and 11 bases separated the two germline ends.

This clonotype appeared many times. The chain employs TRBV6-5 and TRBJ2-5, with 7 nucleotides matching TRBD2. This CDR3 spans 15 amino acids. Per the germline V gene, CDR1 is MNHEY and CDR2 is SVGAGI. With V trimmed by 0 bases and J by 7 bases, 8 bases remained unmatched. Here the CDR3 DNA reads TGTGCCAGCAGTTACTCCCCAGCGGGAAAGGTGACCCAGTACTTC. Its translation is CASSYSPAGKVTQYF.

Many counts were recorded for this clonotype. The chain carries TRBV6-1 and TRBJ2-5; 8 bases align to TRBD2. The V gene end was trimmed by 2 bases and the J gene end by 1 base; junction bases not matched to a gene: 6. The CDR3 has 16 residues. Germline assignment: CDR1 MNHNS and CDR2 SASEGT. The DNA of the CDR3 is TGTGCCAGCAGTGAAACCGCCGGGGGGGGCCAAGAGACCCAGTACTTC. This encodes CASSETAGGGQETQYF.

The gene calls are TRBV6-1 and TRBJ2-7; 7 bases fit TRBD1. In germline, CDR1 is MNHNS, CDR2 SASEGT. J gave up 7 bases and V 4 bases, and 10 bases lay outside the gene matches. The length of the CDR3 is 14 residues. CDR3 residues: CASSATGHLGEQYF. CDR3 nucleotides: TGTGCCAGCAGTGCGACAGGGCACCTAGGGGAGCAGTACTTC.

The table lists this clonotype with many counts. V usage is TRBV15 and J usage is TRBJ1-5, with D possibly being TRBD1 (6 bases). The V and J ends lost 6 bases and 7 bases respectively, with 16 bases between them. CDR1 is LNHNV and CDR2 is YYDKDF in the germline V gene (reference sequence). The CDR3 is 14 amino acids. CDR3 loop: CATRSVGRGQPQHF. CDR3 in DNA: TGTGCCACCAGGTCCGTCGGGAGGGGGCAGCCCCAGCATTTT.

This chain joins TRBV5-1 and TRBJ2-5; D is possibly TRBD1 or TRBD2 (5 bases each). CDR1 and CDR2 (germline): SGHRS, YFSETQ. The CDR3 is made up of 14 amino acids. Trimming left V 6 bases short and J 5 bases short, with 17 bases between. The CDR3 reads CASMPGPGMETQYF. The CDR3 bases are TGCGCCAGCATGCCAGGGCCGGGGATGGAGACCCAGTACTTC.

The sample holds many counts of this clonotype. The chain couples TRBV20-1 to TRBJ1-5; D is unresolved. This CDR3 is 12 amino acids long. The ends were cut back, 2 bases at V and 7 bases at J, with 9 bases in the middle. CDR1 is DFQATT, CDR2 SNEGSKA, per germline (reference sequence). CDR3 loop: CSARPMGQPQHF. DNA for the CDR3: TGCAGTGCTAGACCGATGGGCCAGCCCCAGCATTTT.

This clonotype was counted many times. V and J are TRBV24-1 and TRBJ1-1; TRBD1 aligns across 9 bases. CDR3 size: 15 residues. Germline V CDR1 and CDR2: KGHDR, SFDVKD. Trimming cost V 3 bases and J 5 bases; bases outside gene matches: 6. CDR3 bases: TGTGCCACCAGTGATGCGACAGGGGGGAGGACTGAAGCTTTCTTT. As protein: CATSDATGGRTEAFF.

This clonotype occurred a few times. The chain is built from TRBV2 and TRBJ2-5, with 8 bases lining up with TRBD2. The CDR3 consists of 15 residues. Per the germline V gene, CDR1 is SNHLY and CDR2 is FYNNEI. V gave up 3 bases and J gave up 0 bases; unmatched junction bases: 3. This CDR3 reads CASSEVAGYQETQYF. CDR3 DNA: TGTGCCAGCAGTGAGGTAGCGGGATACCAAGAGACCCAGTACTTC.

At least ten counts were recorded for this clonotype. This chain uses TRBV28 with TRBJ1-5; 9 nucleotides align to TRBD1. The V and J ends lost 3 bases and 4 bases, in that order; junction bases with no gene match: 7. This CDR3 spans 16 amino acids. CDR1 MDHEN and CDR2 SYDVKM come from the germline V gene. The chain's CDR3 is CASSLSVGTGNQPQHF. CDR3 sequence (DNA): TGTGCCAGCAGTTTGAGCGTTGGGACAGGGAATCAGCCCCAGCATTTT.

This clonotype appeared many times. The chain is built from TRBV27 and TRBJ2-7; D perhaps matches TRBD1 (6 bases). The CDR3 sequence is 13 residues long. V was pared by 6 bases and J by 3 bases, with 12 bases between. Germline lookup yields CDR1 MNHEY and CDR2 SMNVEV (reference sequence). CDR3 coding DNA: TGTGCCAGCAGGGCAGGGGAATACTACGAGCAGTACTTC. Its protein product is CASRAGEYYEQYF.